This is a list of T cell receptor beta chains from one sample in a study of identical twins. TCRdb passed the 5' RACE reads through MiXCR, listing each CDR3 protein once. The sample has over 250,000 distinct CDR3 sequences; just under 9.5% are singletons. The sample was also reused in another study, on yellow fever vaccine responses in identical twins.

Material for sequencing was CD8+ T cells sorted from blood. Source of these receptors: a woman aged 18-35 years in good health. Both conserved end residues are part of each CDR3. The order of the fields is CDR3 DNA, CDR3 protein, J gene, D gene, clone size, V gene. D genes are given only for firm matches. The size entry is marked missing in some rows and otherwise reads once, few, many or a size class.

TGCAGTGCTTACTCCGGGACGCGGAGCTCTGGGGCCAACGTCCTGACTTTC,CSAYSGTRSSGANVLTF,TRBJ2-6,-,-,TRBV20-1
TGCGCCAGCAGCCAAGGGGAGCCCCCCTCCTACGAGCAGTACTTC,CASSQGEPPSYEQYF,TRBJ2-7,-,few,TRBV4-3
TGTGCCACCAGCAGAGGGACAGACGTTGTTTCTGGGGCCAACGTCCTGACTTTC,CATSRGTDVVSGANVLTF,TRBJ2-6,-,-,TRBV15
TGCGCCAGCAGCCAAGGGATAGCGGGATCGACCGGGGAGCTGTTTTTT,CASSQGIAGSTGELFF,TRBJ2-2,TRBD2,few,TRBV4-3
TGTGCCAGCAGTCCCGGGACAGGGGTCGGCGAGCAGTACTTC,CASSPGTGVGEQYF,TRBJ2-7,TRBD1,many,TRBV27
TGCAGTGCCGGCGTCTCTGGGGCCAACGTCCTGACTTTC,CSAGVSGANVLTF,TRBJ2-6,-,-,TRBV20-1
TGTGCCAGCAGCGACCCCGGGACAGGGGGGGCCCCGAACACCGGGGAGCTGTTTTTT,CASSDPGTGGAPNTGELFF,TRBJ2-2,TRBD1,many,TRBV4-2
TGTGCCAGCAGCCCCCGGGACAGTCTAAACAATGAGCAGTTCTTC,CASSPRDSLNNEQFF,TRBJ2-1,TRBD1,many,TRBV4-2
TGTGCCAGCGCCGAATCCGATACAGGACCCAATTCACCCCTCCACTTT,CASAESDTGPNSPLHF,TRBJ1-6,-,-,TRBV7-8
TGCAGCGTTCTACCCAAGACCACCGGGACAAGTGGCTACACCTTC,CSVLPKTTGTSGYTF,TRBJ1-2,-,many,TRBV29-1
TGTGCCAGCAGCCTCGCAACTACGAACACCGGGGAGCTGTTTTTT,CASSLATTNTGELFF,TRBJ2-2,-,few,TRBV9
TGTGCCAGCAGATCTGGGACAGGGGGCTCTAATGAGCAGTTCTTC,CASRSGTGGSNEQFF,TRBJ2-1,TRBD1,-,TRBV4-2
TGTGCCACCACGGGTAGCGGCCGACCCGGAGATACGCAGTATTTT,CATTGSGRPGDTQYF,TRBJ2-3,-,few,TRBV15
TGCAGTGCTTTCGATAGCTATGGCTACACCTTC,CSAFDSYGYTF,TRBJ1-2,-,-,TRBV20-1
TGCAGTGCTAGAGATCTCCACCCCCTCCGGGACAGGGACGAGCAGTACTTC,CSARDLHPLRDRDEQYF,TRBJ2-7,TRBD1,many,TRBV20-1
TGTGCCAGCAGTTTAGGGAGAACTAAACTGGAAAAACTGTTTTTT,CASSLGRTKLEKLFF,TRBJ1-4,-,-,TRBV28
TGTGCCAGCAGTTCCGTACAGGTTATAGGAGATGGCTACACCTTC,CASSSVQVIGDGYTF,TRBJ1-2,-,many,TRBV12-3/TRBV12-4
TGTGCCAGCAGCTTAGAACTAGCGCAACAAGAGACCCAGTACTTC,CASSLELAQQETQYF,TRBJ2-5,TRBD2,many,TRBV7-8
TGTGCCACCAGTGATTGGGTCCAAGACATCGAAGAGACCCAGTACTTC,CATSDWVQDIEETQYF,TRBJ2-5,-,few,TRBV24-1
TGCGCCAGCAGCTCCCGGGACAGGGTCGATGAGCAGTTCTTC,CASSSRDRVDEQFF,TRBJ2-1,TRBD1,many,TRBV5-1
TGTGCCAGCAGCTTAGGTATCCGGTCGGCGAGCTCCTACGAGCAGTACTTC,CASSLGIRSASSYEQYF,TRBJ2-7,-,many,TRBV7-2
TGCAGTGCTAGAGTGCGGTTCCACCGTTCCTACGAGCAGTACTTC,CSARVRFHRSYEQYF,TRBJ2-7,-,-,TRBV20-1
TGTGCCAGCAGTCCACAGGGGAATGAGGGTTCACCCCTCCACTTT,CASSPQGNEGSPLHF,TRBJ1-6,TRBD1,-,TRBV28
TGCAGCGTTCCCCCACAGGGGAACACTGAAGCTTTCTTT,CSVPPQGNTEAFF,TRBJ1-1,-,many,TRBV29-1
TGCGCCAGCAGCTTGCAGATACTCTACCAAGAGACCCAGTACTTC,CASSLQILYQETQYF,TRBJ2-5,-,many,TRBV5-1
TGCAGTGCTAGAGATCTGTCGGACCGAGGGACCCAGTACTTC,CSARDLSDRGTQYF,TRBJ2-5,-,many,TRBV20-1
TGTGCCAGCAGCCAAGTGTCACTAGTGGTGTTCCCCCAAGAGACCCAGTACTTC,CASSQVSLVVFPQETQYF,TRBJ2-5,-,few,TRBV4-2
TGTGCCAGCAGTTACGTCAGGGCGCTACCTGAAAAACTGTTTTTT,CASSYVRALPEKLFF,TRBJ1-4,-,few,TRBV6-5
TGCAGCGTTGAAGCGGCAGAAGAGACCCAGTACTTC,CSVEAAEETQYF,TRBJ2-5,-,few,TRBV29-1
TGCAGTGCTAGAGATTCGACTGACCCCTACAATGAGCAGTTCTTC,CSARDSTDPYNEQFF,TRBJ2-1,-,-,TRBV20-1
TGCAGCGTTGAGGACAGGGGGCAAGCCTACGAGCAGTACTTC,CSVEDRGQAYEQYF,TRBJ2-7,TRBD1,many,TRBV29-1
TGCAGCGTTGAACGGATTGAGCAGTTCTTC,CSVERIEQFF,TRBJ2-1,-,many,TRBV29-1
TGTGCCAGCAGCTTAACTAGCTTGGATGAGCAGTTCTTC,CASSLTSLDEQFF,TRBJ2-1,-,few,TRBV11-2
TGCAGTGGAGGAAGGAGGACTAGCGGGGGCGCGGTGTACCAGTACTTC,CSGGRRTSGGAVYQYF,TRBJ2-5,TRBD2,few,TRBV20-1
TGTGCCTGGGGTTTCAGACTAGCGGGGGCCTACGAGCAGTACTTC,CAWGFRLAGAYEQYF,TRBJ2-7,TRBD2,few,TRBV30
TGTGCCAGCAGCATGGGTGGGACAGAAATTTACAATGAGCAGTTCTTC,CASSMGGTEIYNEQFF,TRBJ2-1,TRBD1,many,TRBV28
TGCAGCGTTACATCCGGGAGCGGGGAGCTGTTTTTT,CSVTSGSGELFF,TRBJ2-2,-,many,TRBV29-1
TGTGCCAGCAGTGAAGGGACAAGCTACGAGCAGTGCTTC,CASSEGTSYEQCF,TRBJ2-7,-,-,TRBV6-1
TGCGCCAGCAGCCATAGTGGGGACAGTGAATACGAGCAGTACTTC,CASSHSGDSEYEQYF,TRBJ2-7,TRBD1,many,TRBV4-1
TGTGCCAGCAGTCCGCGGGTGAACACCGGGGAGCTGTTTTTT,CASSPRVNTGELFF,TRBJ2-2,-,many,TRBV28
TGTGCCAGCAGCTCCCCAGGGGGCGCAGGGTATGGCTACACCTTC,CASSSPGGAGYGYTF,TRBJ1-2,TRBD1,few,TRBV7-9
TGCGCCAGCAGCCAAGATCAGCGGGGGAACTATGGCTACACCTTC,CASSQDQRGNYGYTF,TRBJ1-2,-,-,TRBV4-3